This entry lists 9 T cell receptor beta chains sequenced from one sample in a study of shared clonotypes between healthy human individuals. Clones were sequenced by immunoSEQ multiplex PCR, and TCRdb holds only the in-frame ones, with some missing. The table includes 2 million to 2.5 million clones, almost 96% detected once. Sequencing was done on a sample of naive CD4+ T cells sorted from blood. Subset in this sample: CD45RA+ positively selected. The receptors derive from a man aged 18 to 29 in good health.

The chain employs TRBV5-1 and TRBJ2-5, with D perhaps TRBD1 (6 bases). This CDR3 region has 13 residues. Per the germline V gene, CDR1 is SGHRS and CDR2 is YFSETQ. V was trimmed by 2 bases and J by 3 bases, leaving 8 bases between them. CDR3 nucleotides: TGCGCCAGCAGCTTTACAGGGAAAGAGACCCAGTACTTC. Protein product: CASSFTGKETQYF.

CDR3 amino acids: CASSRDGGRNTEAFF. The CDR3 nucleotides are TGTGCCAGTAGTAGGGATGGGGGAAGGAACACTGAAGCTTTCTTT. This chain joins TRBV19 and TRBJ1-1; D is perhaps TRBD1 (5 bases). V shed 4 bases and J shed 1 base, with 13 bases lying between them. The germline V gene encodes CDR1 LNHDA and CDR2 SQIVND (reference sequence). CDR3 length equals 15 residues.

V usage is TRBV7-9 and J usage is TRBJ2-3; 10 bases align to TRBD2. CDR1 and CDR2 (germline): SEHNR, FQNEAQ (reference sequence). With V trimmed by 1 base and J by 2 bases, 6 bases remained unmatched. The CDR3 sequence is 17 residues long. The CDR3 loop is CASSLVWTSGNTDTQYF. The CDR3 nucleotides are TGTGCCAGCAGCTTAGTCTGGACTAGCGGAAACACAGATACGCAGTATTTT.

CDR3 in amino acids: CASTWSDYGYTF. DNA of the CDR3: TGTGCCAGCACCTGGTCGGACTATGGCTACACCTTC. The rearrangement joins TRBV2 to TRBJ1-2; no firm D call. Germline V gives CDR1 SNHLY, CDR2 FYNNEI. The CDR3 length is 12 residues. The V end lost 7 bases, the J end lost 3 bases, and 9 bases lay between the germline ends.

The V gene is TRBV5-8, the J gene TRBJ2-7, with D possibly matching TRBD2 (5 bases). V was trimmed by 0 bases and J by 7 bases, leaving 17 bases between them. The CDR3 consists of 15 residues. The germline V gene encodes CDR1 SGHTS and CDR2 YDEGEE. The CDR3 here is CASSLAFEGAREQYF. The CDR3, as DNA: TGTGCCAGCAGCTTGGCCTTTGAGGGTGCTAGGGAGCAGTACTTC.

V usage is TRBV15 and J usage is TRBJ2-6; either TRBD1 or TRBD2 may supply D (5 bases each). CDR1 and CDR2 (germline): LNHNV, YYDKDF (reference sequence). V lost 3 bases and J 2 bases, leaving 17 bases between the germline ends. The CDR3 covers 18 residues. The CDR3 sequence is CATSSFSGRSPGANVLTF. The CDR3 DNA follows: TGTGCCACCAGCAGTTTCTCAGGGAGATCGCCTGGGGCCAACGTCCTGACTTTC.

The DNA of the CDR3 is TGTGCCAGCAGTGGCCACCGGGACAATAATCAGCCCCAGCATTTT. Residues: CASSGHRDNNQPQHF. The V call is TRBV6-6, the J call TRBJ1-5; D might be TRBD1 (6 bases). The CDR3 loop spans 15 amino acids. Germline CDR1 is MNHNY and CDR2 is SVGAGI (reference sequence). V gave up 5 bases and J gave up 4 bases, with 15 bases separating them.

This chain links TRBV10-3 with TRBJ2-5; TRBD2 agrees at 8 bases. The germline CDR1 and CDR2 sequences are ENHRY and SYGVKD. Germline trimming cut 3 bases from V and 1 base from J; bases unmatched to any gene: 4. The CDR3 consists of 15 residues. The CDR3 DNA reads TGTGCCATCAGTGATGCGGGAGGCTCCCAAGAGACCCAGTACTTC. As protein: CAISDAGGSQETQYF.

V gene TRBV28 combines with J gene TRBJ1-3; 9 positions agree with TRBD1. The CDR3 consists of 15 residues. Germline CDR1 is MDHEN and CDR2 is SYDVKM. Trimming cost V 4 bases and J 2 bases; bases outside gene matches: 3. The CDR3 DNA follows: TGTGCCAGCAGTTGGGACAGGGTGACTGGAAACACCATATATTTT. It encodes CASSWDRVTGNTIYF.